The source of this T cell receptor beta chain is a study of early stage breast cancer tumors. Study-level background: Of some 17 invasive breast tumors, fewer than 13 were hormone receptor-positive, HER2-negative. Study-wide results and caveats: Tumors had approximately 2.4-fold higher T cell density than normal breast.

Notes on this clone: Its antigen remains unknown. Other DNA sequences in the sample encode the same CDR3.

V was shortened by 3 bases and J by 5 bases, with 2 bases between the two germline ends. Germline V gives CDR1 KGHSH, CDR2 LQKENI. The CDR3 sequence is 11 residues long. Using immunoSEQ multiplex PCR, the repertoire was profiled, and TCRdb retains in-frame clones only, with some absent. The sample has tens of thousands of clones; around 70% are singletons. The TCR sequence derives from a person aged 55 to 69 with breast cancer. The sample comprised blood. The chain is built from TRBV18 and TRBJ2-1, with D unclear. CDR3 bases: TGTGCCAGCTCACCCAACAATGAGCAGTTCTTC. Its protein product is CASSPNNEQFF.